Listed here are 23 T cell receptor beta chains from one sample, sequenced in a study of CD8+CD57+ T cells in acquired aplastic anemia. Profiles of TCR beta VDJ and CDR3 were generated from a genomic DNA template. TCRdb reanalysed the reads using MiXCR and keeps one entry per CDR3 protein. The table lists roughly 500,000 distinct CDR3 sequences, around 30% of them singletons, with around 0.82% in the top ten. CD8+CD57+ cell expansion had been shown by flow cytometry in patients chosen for sequencing. Sequencing input: sorted CD4+, CD8+, or CD8+CD57+ T cells (not recorded which) from PBMCs. All receptors derive from a human donor with aplastic anemia.

In regard to this clonotype: Sequence at one end of the junction differs from germline and may be a read error. This chain uses TRBV7-7 with TRBJ1-4; 9 bases map to TRBD1. Per the germline V gene, CDR1 is SSHAT and CDR2 is FNYEAQ (reference sequence). CDR3 length: 14 amino acids. CDR3 sequence: CASSTGTGNEKLFF. CDR3 coding DNA: TGTGCTAGCAGTACTGGGACAGGGAACGAAAAACTGTTTTTT.

The rearrangement links TRBV6-1 to TRBJ2-3; possible D gene TRBD2, 5 bases. CDR3 length: 15 amino acids. Germline values: CDR1 MNHNS, CDR2 SASEGT. Deletions cut 5 bases from V and 1 base from J, with 13 bases between. CDR3 region: CASSHLARGTDTQYF. CDR3 DNA: TGTGCCAGCAGTCATCTAGCAAGGGGCACAGATACGCAGTATTTT.

V and J are TRBV27 and TRBJ1-6; 9 bases fit TRBD1. V was clipped by 3 bases and J by 2 bases; unmatched bases: 5. CDR3 length: 17 residues. Germline V gene lookup returns CDR1 MNHEY and CDR2 SMNVEV (reference sequence). The CDR3 nucleotides are TGTGCCAGCAGTTTTTCGGGACAGGGAACCTATAATTCACCCCTCCACTTT. Its translation: CASSFSGQGTYNSPLHF.

Comment on this clonotype: A much larger clone lies one base from this, so it may be a read error. V is TRBV2 and J is TRBJ2-5; a possible D gene is TRBD1 (5 bases). CDR3 length equals 13 residues. Germline V gene data show CDR1 as SNHLY and CDR2 as FYNNEI. The CDR3 DNA reads as TGTGCCAGCAGGAAGACAGTTGGAGAGGCCCAGTACTTC. It specifies CASRKTVGEAQYF.

The chain is built from TRBV7-3 and TRBJ2-1, with D possibly TRBD2 on 6 matching bases. CDR1 and CDR2 from the germline V gene are SGHTA and FQGTGA. The CDR3 totals 15 residues. Between the trimmed V and J ends, which lost 6 bases and 7 bases, there was a span of 19 bases. The CDR3 DNA reads TGTGCCAGCAGGCATCCGGGACTCCTTGGGAATGAGCAGTTCTTC. Translation gives CASRHPGLLGNEQFF.

Comments on this clonotype: At one of its ends the junction is not consistent with the germline gene, which may arise from a read error. CDR3 coding DNA: TGCGCCAGCGGCTTGGGGGGTGATAACTATGGCTACACCTTC. This translates into CASGLGGDNYGYTF. The chain carries TRBV5-1 and TRBJ1-2; D perhaps matches TRBD1 (5 bases). The length of the CDR3 is 14 residues. Germline V gene lookup returns CDR1 SGHRS and CDR2 YFSETQ.

The V gene is TRBV2, the J gene TRBJ2-1; D gene uncertain. Per the germline V gene, CDR1 is SNHLY and CDR2 is FYNNEI. Trimming took 3 bases from V and 10 from J, leaving 7 bases between them. The CDR3 covers 11 residues. CDR3 residues: CASSDSLEQFF. CDR3 bases: TGTGCCAGCAGTGATAGCCTCGAGCAGTTCTTC.

This clonotype was picked up a small number of times. The chain carries TRBV7-9 and TRBJ2-5; a possible D gene is TRBD1 (5 bases). Germline V gene data show CDR1 as SEHNR and CDR2 as FQNEAQ (reference sequence). The CDR3 extends over 15 amino acids. The V end was cut by 5 bases, the J end by 2 bases, with 15 bases between. CDR3 sequence: CASSKSRVRQETQYF. The DNA for the CDR3 is TGTGCCAGCAGCAAGTCCAGGGTTCGGCAAGAGACCCAGTACTTC.

On this clonotype itself: At one boundary the junction diverges from the germline segment, which might be a read error. V gene TRBV4-1 combines with J gene TRBJ2-1, with TRBD2 as a possible D gene (6 bases). The germline V gene encodes CDR1 MGHRA and CDR2 YSYEKL. The CDR3 has 17 amino acids. The CDR3 loop reads CAGSLGFGAGTHNEQFF. The CDR3 nucleotides are TGCGCCGGCAGCCTAGGGTTTGGGGCGGGAACCCACAATGAGCAGTTCTTC.

For this clonotype: One end of the junction varies from germline; a read error may be responsible. The chain recombines TRBV20-1 with TRBJ2-4, with 11 bases identical to TRBD2. The CDR3 loop spans 16 amino acids. Germline lookup yields CDR1 DFQATT and CDR2 SNEGSKA (reference sequence). The CDR3 loop reads CSARATSGEERNTQYF. CDR3 nucleotide sequence: TGCAGTGCTAGGGCGACTAGCGGGGAGGAGAGAAACACTCAGTACTTC.

This clonotype was found a few times. One junction end does not reproduce the germline sequence, and a read error may be involved. The chain joins TRBV9 to TRBJ2-7, with 8 bases that match TRBD2. This CDR3 region has 15 residues. Germline V gene data show CDR1 as SGDLS and CDR2 as YYNGEE. The CDR3 DNA follows: TGTGCCGGCAGCGCTACCGGGACTAGTGGAGCCGAGCAGTACTTC. Translated: CAGSATGTSGAEQYF.

The chain is built from TRBV30 and TRBJ2-7, with D tentatively TRBD2 (5 bases). Per germline, CDR1 GTSNPN and CDR2 SVGIG (reference sequence). The CDR3 has 11 residues. The V gene lost 3 bases and the J gene lost 6 bases, with 9 bases spanning the gap. The CDR3 DNA sequence: TGTGCCTGGAGGAGGGAAGTCGAGCAGTACTTC. Its translation: CAWRREVEQYF.

This clonotype occurred a few times. The chain is built from TRBV6-1 and TRBJ1-2; possibly TRBD1 for D (5 bases). V was trimmed by 6 bases and J by 7 bases, leaving 15 bases between them. The germline V gene has CDR1 MNHNS and CDR2 SASEGT. The CDR3 loop spans 13 amino acids. CDR3 sequence reads: CASSSQARGGYTF. The CDR3 DNA is TGTGCCAGCAGCTCACAGGCCCGAGGTGGCTACACCTTC.

The rearrangement uses TRBV6-1 and TRBJ1-2; tentative D call: TRBD1 (5 bases). CDR1 and CDR2 (germline): MNHNS, SASEGT. This CDR3 has 18 residues. V was trimmed by 0 bases and J by 2 bases, leaving 19 bases between them. In DNA form, the CDR3 reads TGTGCCAGCAGTGAAGCTAATCATTTTTTCGACAGCAACTATGGCTACACCTTC. It codes for CASSEANHFFDSNYGYTF.

For this clonotype: A much bigger clone sits one base away, suggesting this may be a read error. The chain recombines TRBV15 with TRBJ1-1; D unresolved. Germline V lookup: CDR1 LNHNV, CDR2 YYDKDF (reference sequence). The CDR3 has 13 amino acids. Trimming left V 4 bases short and J 2 bases short, with 8 bases between. CDR3 amino acids: CATSKDKNTEAFF. CDR3 in DNA: TGTGCCACCAGCAAAGACAAAAACACTGAAGCTTTCTTT.

As to this clonotype: This may stem from a read error, because a much larger clone lies one nucleotide away. The rearrangement links TRBV10-3 to TRBJ2-7; weak D call: TRBD2 (6 bases). Per the germline V gene, CDR1 is ENHRY and CDR2 is SYGVKD. There are 15 residues in the CDR3. The V end lost 7 bases, the J end lost 7 bases, and 23 bases lay between the germline ends. Here the CDR3 DNA reads TGTGCCATCACCTCCCCTGGCGGGACCTACAATGAGCAGTACTTC. It yields the protein CAITSPGGTYNEQYF.

This clonotype came up many times. The chain is built from TRBV6-1 and TRBJ1-2; D uncertain. Germline values: CDR1 MNHNS, CDR2 SASEGT. V lost 6 bases and J 4 bases, leaving 12 bases between the germline ends. The CDR3 runs 13 residues. For the CDR3, the DNA is TGTGCCAGCAGGGACGCAGCGAGCTATGGCTACACCTTC. The encoded protein is CASRDAASYGYTF.

Ten or more counts support this clonotype. The chain combines TRBV20-1 with TRBJ1-6, with 7 bases that match TRBD1. CDR1 and CDR2 from the germline V gene are DFQATT and SNEGSKA (reference sequence). CDR3 size: 14 residues. J lost 5 bases, V lost 6 bases, and 7 bases had no gene match. CDR3 bases: TGCAGTGCCGAACCCGGGACAGATAATTCACCCCTCCACTTT. It yields the protein CSAEPGTDNSPLHF.

This clonotype was seen a few times. The rearrangement joins TRBV4-1 to TRBJ1-2; D is possibly TRBD1 (6 bases). Germline V lookup: CDR1 MGHRA, CDR2 YSYEKL. Trimming pared 3 bases from V and 7 bases from J, leaving 15 bases between. This CDR3 spans 14 amino acids. CDR3 sequence reads: CASSHLQGSAGYTF. CDR3 in DNA: TGCGCCAGCAGCCACCTACAGGGCTCAGCTGGCTACACCTTC.

CDR3 sequence: CASSDRRDTPYNSPLHF. Written as DNA, the CDR3 is TGTGCCAGCAGCGACCGACGGGACACCCCCTATAATTCACCCCTCCACTTT. The rearrangement links TRBV7-8 to TRBJ1-6; the D gene is possibly TRBD1 (6 bases). The CDR3 extends over 17 amino acids. Trimming took off 5 bases at V and 2 bases at J, with 16 bases between the two ends. Germline V gives CDR1 SGHVS, CDR2 FQNEAQ.

This clonotype was seen repeatedly, ten times or more. The chain has TRBV20-1 and TRBJ1-1; D is ambiguous. Germline CDR1 DFQATT, CDR2 SNEGSKA (reference sequence). Trimming removed 3 bases from V and 2 bases from J, with 10 bases in between. This CDR3 has 13 amino acids. The CDR3 DNA reads as TGCAGTGCTAGTGGGCCAGTAAACACTGAAGCTTTCTTT. This translates into CSASGPVNTEAFF.

This rearrangement joins TRBV20-1 to TRBJ1-2, with TRBD1 matching 8 bases. In germline, CDR1 is DFQATT, CDR2 SNEGSKA (reference sequence). This CDR3 has 13 residues. The V segment lost 4 bases and the J segment 3 bases; nucleotides outside the gene matches: 4. The CDR3 loop reads CSATPGGDYGYTF. The CDR3 nucleotides are TGCAGTGCTACCCCAGGGGGCGACTATGGCTACACCTTC.

This clonotype occurred a few times. The V call is TRBV2, the J call TRBJ2-3; 9 bases map to TRBD1. Germline CDR1 reads SNHLY; CDR2 reads FYNNEI. V was pared by 6 bases and J by 3 bases, with 7 bases of the junction left unmatched. The CDR3 has 15 residues. CDR3 protein: CASRLRQGGTDTQYF. The CDR3 DNA follows: TGTGCCAGCAGGCTACGACAGGGGGGAACAGATACGCAGTATTTT.